This T cell receptor (beta chain) was obtained from a study of OX40 agonist ivuxolimab in advanced cancers. Study-level information: Patients were treated with intravenous ivuxolimab, dosed at 0.01 to 10 mg/kg and infused every 2 weeks. Dose-escalation patients suffered from hepatocellular carcinoma, melanoma, renal cell or head and neck cancer. Study-wide findings and caveats: Relative to CD4+, CD8+ T cells held more expanded clones on average.

CDR3 length: 15 residues. The V end lost 0 bases, the J end lost 5 bases, and 11 bases lay between the germline ends. Germline V CDR1 and CDR2: MGHRA, YSYEKL. For this clone: Antigen unknown.

Using immunoSEQ multiplex PCR, the repertoire was profiled, and TCRdb retains in-frame clones only, with some absent. The sample records about 45,000 clones, approximately 90% being singletons. Autoimmune disease history or systemic immunosuppression was exclusionary. The starting material was CD4+ or CD8+ T cells sorted from blood, obtained in a trial of the OX40 agonist ivuxolimab. The gene calls are TRBV4-1 and TRBJ2-1; no firm D call. The TCR was taken from an adult with an advanced solid tumor such as melanoma, head and neck, liver or kidney cancer. The DNA of the CDR3 is TGCGCCAGCAGCCAAGAGCCTGACCGCCACAATGAGCAGTTCTTC. Encoded protein: CASSQEPDRHNEQFF.